Listed below are T cell receptor beta chains from one sample, sequenced in a study of cytomegalovirus exposure and HLA in healthy donors. Repertoires were generated with immunoSEQ multiplex PCR, while TCRdb's copy carries only in-frame clones and drops some. This table holds more than 150,000 clones, 80% to 90% found once. The source material was PBMCs. The receptors come from a man between 18 and 29 years old in good health and CMV-seropositive. Both conserved end residues are part of each CDR3. Fields, in order: D gene, J gene, V gene, clone size, CDR3 protein, CDR3 DNA. A D gene is named only where the DNA matches it firmly. Clone size is not always given. Where it is, it says once, few, many or a class for expanded clones.

>TRBD2|TRBJ2-5|TRBV19|once
CASSPLREAGETQYF
TGTGCCAGTAGCCCCCTCCGGGAGGCTGGGGAGACCCAGTACTTC
>NA|TRBJ2-5|TRBV11-2|NA
CASSSGLTESETQYF
TGTGCCAGCAGCTCGGGACTCACCGAATCCGAGACCCAGTACTTC
>NA|TRBJ1-4|TRBV9|NA
CASSVAGGEEKLFF
TGTGCCAGCAGCGTAGCGGGGGGAGAGGAAAAACTGTTTTTT
>TRBD1|TRBJ2-7|TRBV7-2|NA
CASSSRTGDYEQYF
TGTGCCAGCAGCTCTAGGACAGGGGACTACGAGCAGTACTTC
>NA|TRBJ1-2|TRBV6-5|once
CASSYTGRSPYGYTF
TGTGCCAGCAGTTACACAGGGCGTTCTCCCTATGGCTACACCTTC
>TRBD1|TRBJ2-2|TRBV5-1|NA
CATSPGTGGSGELFF
TGCGCCACCTCACCTGGGACAGGGGGCTCCGGGGAGCTGTTTTTT
>NA|TRBJ1-6|TRBV2|NA
CASSDFTTAYF
TGTGCCAGCAGTGATTTTACGACAGCATACTTT
>TRBD1|TRBJ1-1|TRBV6-1|NA
CASSQGQVGGTEAFF
TGTGCCAGCAGTCAGGGACAGGTCGGGGGGACTGAAGCTTTCTTT
>TRBD1|TRBJ2-2|TRBV5-1|NA
CASSSTGGYTGELFF
TGCGCCAGCAGCTCGACAGGGGGCTACACCGGGGAGCTGTTTTTT
>TRBD1|TRBJ2-7|TRBV7-9|once
CASSPRGGGTGTYEQYF
TGTGCCAGCAGCCCCCGGGGAGGGGGGACAGGGACCTACGAGCAGTACTTC
>NA|TRBJ2-2|TRBV6-5|NA
CASSYSQNTGELFF
TGTGCCAGCAGTTACTCCCAGAACACCGGGGAGCTGTTTTTT
>NA|TRBJ1-2|TRBV6-1|NA
CASTQDRNYGYTF
TGTGCCAGCACTCAGGACAGAAACTATGGCTACACCTTC
>TRBD2|TRBJ2-5|TRBV7-9|NA
CASSLVAGGLETQYF
TGTGCCAGCAGCTTAGTCGCGGGGGGGCTGGAGACCCAGTACTTC
>NA|TRBJ1-2|TRBV6-5|NA
CASSLGGSGYTF
TGTGCCAGCAGTTTGGGGGGATCGGGCTACACCTTC